These 30 T cell receptor beta chains were all obtained from the same sample, sequenced in a study of T cell responses to AZD1222 COVID-19 vaccine. Profiled with immunoSEQ multiplex PCR; TCRdb holds only in-frame clones, not every one. This sample carries about 100,000 clones, about 86% of them seen once, and the ten largest clones take about 3%. The starting material was peripheral blood, obtained on day 0 of AZD1222 vaccination. These TCRs come from an adult in good health.

J is TRBJ2-2 and V is TRBV19; 9 positions agree with TRBD1. The J segment lost 9 bases and the V segment lost 8 bases, leaving 7 bases of the junction unmatched. The CDR3 has 13 amino acids. The germline V gene has CDR1 LNHDA and CDR2 SQIVND (reference sequence). CDR3 residues: CASAPDRGRELFF. CDR3 DNA sequence: TGTGCCAGTGCCCCGGACAGGGGTAGGGAGCTGTTTTTT.

This chain uses TRBV30 with TRBJ1-6; D not resolved. V was trimmed by 3 bases and J by 6 bases, leaving 12 bases between them. Germline CDR1 reads GTSNPN; CDR2 reads SVGIG (reference sequence). The CDR3 is made up of 14 amino acids. CDR3 residues: CAWSPGIGNSPLHF. The CDR3 DNA is TGTGCCTGGAGCCCGGGAATCGGTAATTCACCCCTCCACTTT.

The chain recombines TRBV30 with TRBJ1-2, with D perhaps matching TRBD1 (5 bases). The germline V gene encodes CDR1 GTSNPN and CDR2 SVGIG (reference sequence). Trimming took off 2 bases at V and 6 bases at J, with 10 bases between the two ends. The CDR3 length is 12 residues. This chain's CDR3 is CAWSRQGDGYTF. CDR3 sequence (DNA): TGTGCCTGGAGTAGGCAGGGAGATGGCTACACCTTC. Full variable domain (rest looked up from reference TRBV30 and TRBJ1-2): SQTIHQWPATLVQPVGSPLSLECTVEGTSNPNLYWYRQAAGRGLQLLFYSVGIGQISSEVPQNLSASRPQDRQFILSSKKLLLSDSGFYLCAWSRQGDGYTFGSGTRLTVV.

This chain links TRBV6-4 with TRBJ1-2; D is unclear. V lost 6 bases, J lost 4 bases, and 15 bases lay in between. Germline V gene lookup returns CDR1 MRHNA and CDR2 SNTAGT. The CDR3 is made up of 14 amino acids. For the CDR3, the DNA is TGTGCCAGCAGGGCTCAAGCCCACCCCTATGGCTACACCTTC. Translating gives CASRAQAHPYGYTF.

This chain uses TRBV7-8 with TRBJ1-5; no clear D. V was clipped by 1 base and J by 0 bases, with 7 bases between them. Germline V CDR1 and CDR2: SGHVS, FQNEAQ. The CDR3 totals 15 residues. In nucleotides, the CDR3 is TGTGCCAGCAGCTTAGTAAGCCGTAGCAATCAGCCCCAGCATTTT. It codes for CASSLVSRSNQPQHF.

Here the CDR3 reads CASSQALLPNSPLHF. In DNA, the CDR3 is TGCGCCAGCAGCCAAGCGCTCCTGCCTAATTCACCCCTCCACTTT. This sequence joins TRBV4-1 and TRBJ1-6; D is unclear. V shed 1 base and J shed 6 bases, with 10 bases lying between them. This CDR3 has 15 amino acids. The germline CDR1 and CDR2 sequences are MGHRA and YSYEKL.

The chain is built from TRBV3-1 (or the pseudogene TRBV3-2) and TRBJ2-3, with a weak D call TRBD1 (5 bases). The length of the CDR3 is 15 residues. Trimming left V 1 base short and J 1 base short, with 9 bases between. The V gene's germline CDR1 is LGHDT and CDR2 YNNKEL (reference sequence). CDR3 nucleotides: TGTGCCAGCAGCCAAGGAGTAGGGGGCACAGATACGCAGTATTTT. Translating it yields CASSQGVGGTDTQYF.

The chain uses TRBV10-1 and TRBJ2-3; D not resolved. The CDR3 loop spans 14 amino acids. The germline V and J ends were trimmed by 4 bases and 2 bases, with 10 bases remaining between them. Germline V gene data show CDR1 as WNHNN and CDR2 as SYGVQD (reference sequence). The chain's CDR3 is CASSVGSVTDTQYF. CDR3 in DNA: TGCGCCAGCAGTGTTGGCTCCGTCACAGATACGCAGTATTTT.

The chain employs TRBV3-1 (or the pseudogene TRBV3-2) and TRBJ1-1; D not certain. The CDR3 is made up of 14 amino acids. V dropped 3 bases and J dropped 1 base, with 9 bases sitting between them. Germline CDR1 reads LGHDT; CDR2 reads YNNKEL (reference sequence). The CDR3 loop reads CASSQGWRNTEAFF. The CDR3 DNA follows: TGTGCCAGCAGCCAGGGGTGGAGGAACACTGAAGCTTTCTTT.

The chain carries TRBV7-2 and TRBJ2-3; TRBD2 agrees at 10 bases. Germline trimming cut 3 bases from V and 1 base from J; bases unmatched to any gene: 7. This CDR3 is built from 17 residues. Germline CDR1 reads SGHTA; CDR2 reads FQGNSA. The CDR3 DNA reads as TGTGCCAGCAGCTTTAGCGGGGGGCCGGATCGCACAGATACGCAGTATTTT. Its protein product is CASSFSGGPDRTDTQYF.

The J gene is TRBJ1-4, the V gene TRBV2, with D tentatively TRBD1 (6 bases). This CDR3 has 14 residues. Germline V gene lookup returns CDR1 SNHLY and CDR2 FYNNEI. V lost 3 bases, J lost 3 bases, and 8 bases lay in between. The DNA of the CDR3 is TGTGCCAGCAGTGAGCAGGGGTCTAATGAAAAACTGTTTTTT. It translates to CASSEQGSNEKLFF.

DNA of the CDR3: TGCGCCAGCAGCCCAACGACAGGGGGACATCAGCCCCAGCATTTT. This codes for CASSPTTGGHQPQHF. The chain links TRBV5-1 to TRBJ1-5; 9 nucleotides line up with TRBD1. The CDR3 extends over 15 amino acids. In germline, CDR1 is SGHRS, CDR2 YFSETQ. The V gene end was trimmed by 4 bases and the J gene end by 5 bases; junction bases not matched to a gene: 7.

The chain has TRBV4-1 and TRBJ1-5; D gene uncertain. Between the trimmed V and J ends, which lost 0 bases and 4 bases, there was a span of 1 base. The CDR3 is made up of 12 amino acids. The germline V gene encodes CDR1 MGHRA and CDR2 YSYEKL. The CDR3 DNA reads TGCGCCAGCAGCCAAGATAATCAGCCCCAGCATTTT. This gives the protein CASSQDNQPQHF.

The rearrangement links TRBV6-5 to TRBJ1-6; D call uncertain. V was shortened by 2 bases and J by 7 bases, with 12 bases between the two germline ends. Germline CDR1 MNHEY, CDR2 SVGAGI. CDR3 length: 15 residues. The CDR3 nucleotides read TGTGCCAGCAGTTACGAGGGATCCCGGAATTCACCCCTCCACTTT. It codes for CASSYEGSRNSPLHF.

This chain uses TRBV7-9 with TRBJ2-5; D is undetermined. The V and J ends lost 4 bases and 4 bases respectively, with 4 bases between them. The CDR3 runs 11 residues. Germline values: CDR1 SEHNR, CDR2 FQNEAQ (reference sequence). The CDR3: CASSSRETQYF. The CDR3 nucleotides read TGTGCCAGCAGCTCAAGAGAGACCCAGTACTTC. The full variable domain, with the rest looked up from reference TRBV7-9 and TRBJ2-5, is DTGVSQNPRHKITKRGQNVTFRCDPISEHNRLYWYRQTLGQGPEFLTYFQNEAQLEKSRLLSDRFSAERPKGSFSTLEIQRTEQGDSAMYLCASSSRETQYFGPGTRLLVL.

There are a few counts of this clone. The genes are TRBV28 and TRBJ1-4; TRBD1 agrees at 7 bases. The CDR3 has 17 residues. The V and J ends lost 3 bases and 7 bases, in that order; junction bases with no gene match: 14. Germline CDR1 is MDHEN and CDR2 is SYDVKM. In DNA, the CDR3 is TGTGCCAGCAGTTTGGACAGGAGGGGGTCCCCAATTGAAAAACTGTTTTTT. Protein product: CASSLDRRGSPIEKLFF.

The rearrangement uses TRBV7-9 and TRBJ1-2, with 7 bases lining up with TRBD1. The V segment lost 2 bases and the J segment 4 bases; nucleotides outside the gene matches: 7. The CDR3 is made up of 15 amino acids. CDR1 is SEHNR, CDR2 FQNEAQ, per germline (reference sequence). This CDR3 is CASSLPRDSLYGYTF. CDR3 nucleotide sequence: TGTGCCAGCAGCTTACCCCGGGACAGCCTCTATGGCTACACCTTC.

This chain connects TRBV6-4 to TRBJ1-1; D possibly corresponds to TRBD1 (5 bases). From germline, CDR1 is MRHNA and CDR2 SNTAGT. The CDR3 covers 15 residues. V was clipped by 0 bases and J by 0 bases, with 8 bases between them. Written as DNA, the CDR3 is TGTGCCAGCAGTGACTCAAAGGGGATGAACACTGAAGCTTTCTTT. Protein product: CASSDSKGMNTEAFF.

The chain has TRBV5-1 and TRBJ1-2, with D perhaps matching TRBD1 (5 bases). The V end lost 3 bases, the J end lost 6 bases, and 12 bases lay between the germline ends. Per the germline V gene, CDR1 is SGHRS and CDR2 is YFSETQ. The CDR3 loop spans 13 amino acids. The DNA for the CDR3 is TGCGCCAGCAGCTATCAGGGAGAAAATGGCTACACCTTC. This translates into CASSYQGENGYTF.

The chain recombines TRBV28 with TRBJ1-3; a weak D match, TRBD1 (5 bases). Germline CDR1 MDHEN, CDR2 SYDVKM. The V end was cut by 5 bases, the J end by 1 base, with 12 bases between. The CDR3 consists of 15 residues. CDR3 loop: CASSLTGGSGNTIYF. The CDR3 nucleotides are TGTGCCAGCAGTCTCACTGGGGGTTCTGGAAACACCATATATTTT. Combining the CDR3 with reference TRBV28 and TRBJ1-3 gives the whole variable domain DVKVTQSSRYLVKRTGEKVFLECVQDMDHENMFWYRQDPGLGLRLIYFSYDVKMKEKGDIPEGYSVSREKKERFSLILESASTNQTSMYLCASSLTGGSGNTIYFGEGSWLTVV.

The chain links TRBV3-1 (or the pseudogene TRBV3-2) to TRBJ1-5; TRBD1 is a possible D gene (6 bases). There are 14 residues in the CDR3. Germline-derived CDR1 and CDR2 are LGHDT and YNNKEL (reference sequence). Trimming removed 1 base at V and 9 bases at J, with 13 bases between. CDR3 amino acids: CASSQGGASWPQHF. CDR3 in DNA: TGTGCCAGCAGCCAAGGGGGGGCGTCTTGGCCCCAGCATTTT.

The rearrangement joins TRBV6-5 to TRBJ1-4; perhaps TRBD1 as D (5 bases). Trimming pared 6 bases from V and 5 bases from J, leaving 16 bases between. This CDR3 is 15 amino acids long. Germline assignment: CDR1 MNHEY and CDR2 SVGAGI. Here the CDR3 DNA reads TGTGCCAGCAGCCGCGCGACAGTGCAAAATGAAAAACTGTTTTTT. This codes for CASSRATVQNEKLFF.

This sequence joins TRBV13 and TRBJ1-6; D unclear. With 5 bases removed from V and 0 bases from J, the gap between germline ends came to 8 bases. The CDR3 length is 15 residues. The V gene's germline CDR1 is PRHDT and CDR2 FYEKMQ (reference sequence). In DNA, the CDR3 is TGTGCCAGCAGCCTCGAGAGCTCCTATAATTCACCCCTCCACTTT. Translated, it gives CASSLESSYNSPLHF.

This sequence joins TRBV4-1 and TRBJ2-7; the match to TRBD1 covers 7 bases. This CDR3 is 16 amino acids long. Trimming at V came to 7 bases and at J to 3 bases, leaving 15 bases not matched to a gene. Germline loops: CDR1 MGHRA, CDR2 YSYEKL. The CDR3: CASTPDPGQLIYEQYF. The CDR3 DNA sequence: TGCGCCAGCACCCCGGACCCGGGACAGCTAATCTACGAGCAGTACTTC.

This chain links TRBV27 with TRBJ1-2; D gene ambiguous. CDR3 length: 14 residues. The V and J ends lost 0 bases and 5 bases respectively, with 10 bases between them. Looked up from germline, CDR1 is MNHEY and CDR2 is SMNVEV (reference sequence). CDR3 protein: CASSLSAAPYGYTF. The CDR3 bases are TGTGCCAGCAGTTTATCGGCAGCGCCTTATGGCTACACCTTC.

A few counts support this clone. The rearrangement uses TRBV7-9 and TRBJ1-5; unclear D gene. Germline V gives CDR1 SEHNR, CDR2 FQNEAQ (reference sequence). The CDR3 is 13 amino acids. V was pared by 5 bases and J by 7 bases, with 12 bases between. The CDR3 is CASSDESGQPQHF. The CDR3 DNA follows: TGTGCCAGCAGCGATGAAAGTGGCCAGCCCCAGCATTTT.

With regard to this clone: Other DNA sequences of this sample code for an identical CDR3. The gene calls are TRBV5-1 and TRBJ1-2; tentatively, D is TRBD1 (5 bases). From germline, CDR1 is SGHRS and CDR2 YFSETQ. The CDR3 has 13 amino acids. Trimming removed 3 bases from V and 2 bases from J, with 8 bases in between. The CDR3 loop is CASSSGTNYGYTF. The DNA for the CDR3 is TGCGCCAGCAGCTCCGGGACCAACTATGGCTACACCTTC.

This chain's CDR3 is CASSNVGRTSTDTQYF. As DNA, the CDR3 is TGTGCCAGTAGTAACGTCGGCCGGACTAGCACAGATACGCAGTATTTT. The chain recombines TRBV19 with TRBJ2-3; TRBD2 is a possible D gene (5 bases). V lost 4 bases to trimming and J lost 0 bases, with 14 bases between them. The germline CDR1 and CDR2 sequences are LNHDA and SQIVND (reference sequence). The CDR3 is made up of 16 amino acids.

V gene TRBV12-3 or TRBV12-4 combines with J gene TRBJ1-5, with a tentative D call TRBD1 (5 bases). The CDR3 is 13 residues long. Trimming shortened V by 7 bases and J by 6 bases, and 13 bases separated the two germline ends. The CDR3 here is CASTQGFRQPQHF. In nucleotides, the CDR3 is TGTGCCAGCACCCAGGGTTTCCGTCAGCCCCAGCATTTT.

V gene TRBV7-8 combines with J gene TRBJ1-6; D is ambiguous. Germline V gene sequence: CDR1 SGHVS, CDR2 FQNEAQ. With 5 bases removed from V and 13 bases from J, the gap between germline ends came to 15 bases. The length of the CDR3 is 13 residues. The CDR3 DNA sequence: TGTGCCAGCAGCCCTGGGAGTAAGGCGCCCCTCCACTTT. It encodes CASSPGSKAPLHF.